This T cell receptor (beta chain) appears in the sequencing data of a study of blood T cell repertoires in COVID-19. On the study more broadly: Sites in the United States, Italy and Spain provided acute and convalescent COVID-19 samples. From T cells, B-cell-depleted T cells, or PBMCs came the material, which was cDNA or gDNA.

CDR1 and CDR2 (germline): SGHAT, FQNNGV. Trimming removed 3 bases at V and 9 bases at J, with 15 bases between. CDR3 length: 13 residues. Patients in Seattle were enrolled during active infection, then followed longitudinally. Per the original data handling: Counts of nucleated cells, estimated from reference gene primer amplification, were obtained. Libraries were prepared by immunoSEQ multiplex PCR; TCRdb keeps only in-frame clonotypes and omits some of them. V and J calls and clone size follow that table, whereas D and trimming were derived from the DNA. The table has hundreds of thousands of clones, more than 80% seen once.

Sequenced input: peripheral blood. The sequence derives from a woman of 80 years or more with COVID-19, enrolled during active disease. The rearrangement joins TRBV11-2 to TRBJ2-7, with D uncertain. The CDR3 DNA is TGTGCCAGCAGCTTCGCAGGTTCGATCGGGCAGTACTTC. Translation gives CASSFAGSIGQYF.